This record covers a single TCR beta chain. Trimming took off 5 bases at V and 9 bases at J, with 9 bases between the two ends. The CDR3 spans 11 residues. Germline V gene lookup returns CDR1 LGHNA and CDR2 YNFKEQ. This record belongs to a study of blood T cell repertoires in COVID-19. The method was immunoSEQ multiplex PCR; TCRdb's version includes in-frame clones alone and lacks a portion of them. The sample contains 65,000 to 90,000 clones, around 83% of which appear only once. The sequenced sample was peripheral blood. The receptor's source is an elderly woman in a cohort sampled during active or convalescent COVID-19. The V gene is TRBV4-2, the J gene TRBJ2-3, with D unclear. The CDR3 nucleotides read TGTGCCAGCAGCTCTAGTGGAACGCAGTATTTT. Translated, it gives CASSSSGTQYF.